This TCR beta chain was obtained from a study of blood T cell repertoires in COVID-19. The V and J ends lost 7 bases and 0 bases respectively, with 4 bases between them. The CDR3 runs to 12 residues. Germline assignment: CDR1 SNHLY and CDR2 FYNNEI. TCRdb keeps only in-frame clones here, not all; method: immunoSEQ multiplex PCR. The sample lists 40,000 to 60,000 clones, around 87% occurring once. J is TRBJ1-5 and V is TRBV2; D is unresolved. This receptor was taken from a woman aged 80 or over with COVID-19, enrolled during active disease. Specimen: peripheral blood. CDR3 nucleotides: TGTGCCAGCACGAGTAGCAATCAGCCCCAGCATTTT. It specifies CASTSSNQPQHF.